This TCR beta chain appears in the sequencing data of a study of shared clonotypes between healthy human individuals. Between the trimmed V and J ends, which lost 6 bases and 7 bases, there was a span of 15 bases. This CDR3 is built from 13 residues. Germline V gene lookup returns CDR1 SGHVS and CDR2 FQNEAQ. TCRdb's copy holds only in-frame clones and misses some; the assay was immunoSEQ multiplex PCR. The table has approximately 1.9 million clones, around 93% seen once. CD8 cells classed as naive were CD45RO-negative and positively selected for CCR7, excluding terminally differentiated effector memory CD45RA+ cells.

The sequenced material came from naive CD8+ T cells from PBMCs. The gene calls are TRBV7-8 and TRBJ2-5; D not resolved. This receptor was obtained from a man between 18 and 29 years old in good health. Some clones in this sample may be carry-over from other donors' samples. Here the CDR3 reads CASREEISGTQYF. As DNA, the CDR3 is TGTGCCAGCAGAGAGGAAATCTCGGGGACCCAGTACTTC. Together with reference TRBV7-8 and TRBJ2-5, the CDR3 gives the full variable domain: GAGVSQSPRYKVAKRGQDVALRCDPISGHVSLFWYQQALGQGPEFLTYFQNEAQLDKSGLPSDRFFAERPEGSVSTLKIQRTQQEDSAVYLCASREEISGTQYFGPGTRLLVL.